The subject of this entry is one T cell receptor (beta chain). The data derive from a study of CD8 T cells in Susac syndrome. Blood CD8+ and CD4+ T cells underwent high-throughput TCR beta sequencing. This CDR3 comprises 15 residues. Per germline, CDR1 LGHDT and CDR2 YNNKEL (reference sequence). J gave up 5 bases and V 4 bases, and 6 bases lay outside the gene matches. Roughly 0.5 to 1 ug RNA was reverse transcribed with random hexamers. The authors amplified TCR beta CDR3 across 54 Vbeta and 13 Jbeta using immunoSEQ multiplex PCR. A single record per CDR3 protein comes from TCRdb applying MiXCR to the immunoSEQ multiplex PCR reads. The table shows a few hundred thousand distinct CDR3 sequences, with more than 85% occurring only once.

This receptor was taken from a human donor with multiple sclerosis. The V call is TRBV3-1, the J call TRBJ2-5; 11 positions match TRBD2. Sequenced material: CD4+ T cells from PBMCs. The CDR3 spells CASSPGLAVRETQYF. In nucleotides, the CDR3 is TGTGCCAGCAGCCCGGGACTAGCGGTAAGGGAGACCCAGTACTTC.